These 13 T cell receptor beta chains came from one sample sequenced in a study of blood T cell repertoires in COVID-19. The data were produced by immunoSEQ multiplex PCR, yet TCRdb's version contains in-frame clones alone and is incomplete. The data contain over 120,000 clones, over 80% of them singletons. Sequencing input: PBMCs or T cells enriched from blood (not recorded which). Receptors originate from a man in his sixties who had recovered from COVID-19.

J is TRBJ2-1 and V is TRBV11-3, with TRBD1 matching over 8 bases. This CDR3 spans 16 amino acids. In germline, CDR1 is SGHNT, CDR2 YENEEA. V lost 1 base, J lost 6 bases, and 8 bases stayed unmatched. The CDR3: CASSLALGQGSNEQFF. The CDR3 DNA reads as TGTGCCAGCAGCTTAGCCCTTGGACAGGGAAGCAATGAGCAGTTCTTC. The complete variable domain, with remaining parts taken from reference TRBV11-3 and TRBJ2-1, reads EAGVVQSPRYKIIEKKQPVAFWCNPISGHNTLYWYLQNLGQGPELLIRYENEEAVDDSQLPKDRFSAERLKGVDSTLKIQPAELGDSAVYLCASSLALGQGSNEQFFGPGTRLTVL.

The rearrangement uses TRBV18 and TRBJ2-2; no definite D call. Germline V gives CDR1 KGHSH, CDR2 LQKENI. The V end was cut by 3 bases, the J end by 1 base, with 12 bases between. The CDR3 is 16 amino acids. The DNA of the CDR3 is TGTGCCAGCTCACCCCCTGCAGGCGAGAACACCGGGGAGCTGTTTTTT. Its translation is CASSPPAGENTGELFF.

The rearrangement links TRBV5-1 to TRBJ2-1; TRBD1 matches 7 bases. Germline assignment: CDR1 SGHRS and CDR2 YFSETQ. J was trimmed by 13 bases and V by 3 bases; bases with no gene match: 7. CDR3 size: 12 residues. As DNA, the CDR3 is TGCGCCAGCAGCTCCCAGGGGGTCGACCAGTTCTTC. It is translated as CASSSQGVDQFF.

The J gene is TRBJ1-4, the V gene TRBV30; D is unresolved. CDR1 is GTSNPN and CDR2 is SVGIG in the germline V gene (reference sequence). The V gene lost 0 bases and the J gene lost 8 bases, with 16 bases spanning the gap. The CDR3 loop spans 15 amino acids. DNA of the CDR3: TGTGCCTGGAGTGTATCCCGGGGAATGGGGGAAAAACTGTTTTTT. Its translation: CAWSVSRGMGEKLFF.

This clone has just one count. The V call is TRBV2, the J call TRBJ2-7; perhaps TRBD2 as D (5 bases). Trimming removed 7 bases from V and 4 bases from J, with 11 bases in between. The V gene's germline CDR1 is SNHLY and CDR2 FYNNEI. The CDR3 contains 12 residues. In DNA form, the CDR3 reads TGTGCCAGCACCGGTAGCGAATACGAGCAGTACTTC. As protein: CASTGSEYEQYF. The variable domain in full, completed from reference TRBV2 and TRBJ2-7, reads EPEVTQTPSHQVTQMGQEVILRCVPISNHLYFYWYRQILGQKVEFLVSFYNNEISEKSEIFDDQFSVERPDGSNFTLKIRSTKLEDSAMYFCASTGSEYEQYFGPGTRLTVT.

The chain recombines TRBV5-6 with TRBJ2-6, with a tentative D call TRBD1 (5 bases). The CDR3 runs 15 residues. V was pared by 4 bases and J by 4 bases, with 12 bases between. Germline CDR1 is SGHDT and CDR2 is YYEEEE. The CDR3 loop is CASSVRATGANVLTF. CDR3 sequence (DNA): TGTGCCAGCAGCGTCAGGGCAACAGGGGCCAACGTCCTGACTTTC.

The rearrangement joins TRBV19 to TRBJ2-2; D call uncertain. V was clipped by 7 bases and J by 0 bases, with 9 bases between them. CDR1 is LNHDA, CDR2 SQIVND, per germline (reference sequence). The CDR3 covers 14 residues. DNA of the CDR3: TGTGCCAGTAACGGCGGAACGAACACCGGGGAGCTGTTTTTT. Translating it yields CASNGGTNTGELFF.

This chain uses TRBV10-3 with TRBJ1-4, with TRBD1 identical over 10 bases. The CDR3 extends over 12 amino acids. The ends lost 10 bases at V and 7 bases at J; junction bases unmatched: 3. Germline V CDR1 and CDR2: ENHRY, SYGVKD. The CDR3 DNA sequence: TGTGCCAGCGGGACAGGGGCTGAAAAACTGTTTTTT. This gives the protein CASGTGAEKLFF.

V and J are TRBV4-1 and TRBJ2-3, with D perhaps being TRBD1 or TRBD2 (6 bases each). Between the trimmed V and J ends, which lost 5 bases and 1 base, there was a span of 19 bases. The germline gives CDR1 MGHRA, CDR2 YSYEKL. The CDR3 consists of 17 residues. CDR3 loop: CASSEGGTFFGTDTQYF. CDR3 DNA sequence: TGCGCCAGCAGCGAAGGGGGGACTTTCTTTGGCACAGATACGCAGTATTTT.

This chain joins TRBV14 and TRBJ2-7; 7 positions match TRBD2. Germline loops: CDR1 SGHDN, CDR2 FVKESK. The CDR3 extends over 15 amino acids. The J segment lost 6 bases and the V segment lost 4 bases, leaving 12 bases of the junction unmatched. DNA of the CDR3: TGTGCCAGCAGCCGAGCCGCAAGCGGGGCCCGCGAGCAGTACTTC. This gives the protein CASSRAASGAREQYF.

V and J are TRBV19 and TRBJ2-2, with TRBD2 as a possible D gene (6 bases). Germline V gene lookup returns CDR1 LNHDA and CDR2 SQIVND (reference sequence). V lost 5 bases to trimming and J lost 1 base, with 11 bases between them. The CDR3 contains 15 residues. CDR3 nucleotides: TGTGCCAGTAGTCCCCAGGGACTGAACACCGGGGAGCTGTTTTTT. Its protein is CASSPQGLNTGELFF. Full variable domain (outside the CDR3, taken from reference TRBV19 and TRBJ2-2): DGGITQSPKYLFRKEGQNVTLSCEQNLNHDAMYWYRQDPGQGLRLIYYSQIVNDFQKGDIAEGYSVSREKKESFPLTVTSAQKNPTAFYLCASSPQGLNTGELFFGEGSRLTVL.

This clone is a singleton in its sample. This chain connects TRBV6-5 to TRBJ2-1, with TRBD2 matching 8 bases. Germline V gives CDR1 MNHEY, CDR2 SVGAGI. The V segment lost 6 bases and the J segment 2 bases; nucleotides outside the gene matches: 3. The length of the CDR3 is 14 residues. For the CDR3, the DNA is TGTGCCAGCAGGGGCGGGGGGACCTACAATGAGCAGTTCTTC. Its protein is CASRGGGTYNEQFF.

The CDR3 nucleotides read TGTGCCAGCAGTTTCGGAGTGACAGGGTTCGATCAGCCCCAGCATTTT. It specifies CASSFGVTGFDQPQHF. The J gene is TRBJ1-5, the V gene TRBV28; 7 positions agree with TRBD1. Germline assignment: CDR1 MDHEN and CDR2 SYDVKM. With V trimmed by 3 bases and J by 5 bases, 10 bases remained unmatched. The CDR3 spans 16 residues.